This T cell receptor (beta chain) was profiled in a study of T cell changes during pregnancy in multiple sclerosis. The method was immunoSEQ multiplex PCR; TCRdb's version includes in-frame clones alone and lacks a portion of them. Of 90,000 to 120,000 clones listed, roughly 92% are singletons. Germline-derived CDR1 and CDR2 are MNHEY and SVGAGI. This CDR3 region has 14 residues. Unmatched junction bases numbered 9, after V lost 5 bases and J lost 6 bases. This clonotype was sampled from a female donor in good health, enrolled as a control in a pregnancy study. The source was peripheral blood, collected in the third trimester of pregnancy. The rearrangement links TRBV6-5 to TRBJ1-2, with 7 bases lining up with TRBD1. The CDR3 protein is CASSPFDRDNGYTF. CDR3 coding DNA: TGTGCCAGCAGTCCCTTTGACAGGGACAATGGCTACACCTTC.